This paragraph covers one T cell receptor beta chain sequence. Its specific antigen is unknown. No qualities accompany the bases; no much larger clone lies one base away. TCR cDNA was made using 5'RACE template switching, a step that added a universal primer site and unique molecular identifiers. cDNA synthesis was primed from both the TCR alpha and TCR beta constant segments. Libraries were amplified in two PCR steps, with sample barcodes and sequencing adapters added in the second step. Sequencing of the libraries was done on either Illumina HiSeq 2500 (2x100 bp) or NovaSeq (2x150 bp). On the study's bioinformatics: Demultiplexing of reads and collapsing into UMI consensus sequences were performed with MIGEC, and V(D)J alignment was carried out with MiXCR. Using edgeR on replicate PBMC samples, clonotypes were called vaccine-responding if FDR was below 0.01 and the log2 fold change was above 5 up to day 15. CD4 or CD8 identity was assigned to each bulk clonotype according to whether the clonotype was present at higher abundance in the sequenced CD4 repertoire or the sequenced CD8 repertoire. TCRdb reworked the public reads: Q25 trimming with fastp, MiXCR clone assembly, productive beta chains retained. Rows are unified per CDR3 protein, each entry keeping the most common DNA and genes. The V and J calls shown here were made by TCRdb, not taken from the authors' results. In this sample the table shows 250,000 to 300,000 distinct CDR3 sequences, 10% to 15% of which occur a single time. Together, the top ten hold about 0.51% of the sample.

The sample's treatment or condition label is to be understood as: live attenuated yellow fever vaccine strain. A standard Ficoll-Paque protocol was used to isolate PBMCs from peripheral blood. CD4 and CD8 T-cell fractions were isolated with Dynabeads CD4 and CD8 positive selection kits. TriZol was used to extract RNA from bulk PBMCs, CD4 and CD8 fractions, and dextramer-positive and dextramer-negative fractions. Counted from cysteine to phenylalanine, this CDR3 has 15 amino acids. Only CDR3 DNA is held: 45 bases, read in frame from base 1. Relative to germline, V is 6 bases shorter and J is 5 bases shorter, with 16 bases between their ends. CDR1 and CDR2, looked up from the germline V gene, are MNHEY and SVGEGT. This sample is drawn from a study of T cells after yellow fever vaccination (dated by TCRdb to about 2019). Background on the whole study: The SMART-Seq v4 Ultra Low Input RNA kit was used to prepare libraries from fractions with low cell numbers. Blood was drawn at multiple timepoints before and after primary and secondary immunization, with bulk PBMC replicates and cell subsets isolated. The cohort comprised two healthy male donors, one aged 18 to 30 and one aged 30 to 40 years. Bulk TCR alpha and beta repertoires were sequenced longitudinally to track T-cell clones before and after primary and booster YFV17D yellow fever vaccination. Study-wide findings and limitations: The study included only a couple of donors, which limits how far the findings can be generalized. After the booster, most clones that had expanded after primary vaccination were detected again (approximately 96% of CD4 and around nine tenths of CD8), suggesting broad maintenance of memory. The secondary T-cell response was found to be weaker but faster than the primary response, with a peak reached on day 5 rather than on day 15. Because abundant contaminating clonotypes from the bulk population could be contained in FACS-sorted repertoires, computational filtering was required. A small fraction of clonotypes appeared in both the CD4 and CD8 compartments, likely as a result of convergent recombination.

The sequences come from CD4+ T cells sorted from PBMCs, collected 45 days after the yellow fever booster vaccination. Recombination joined TRBV6-2 or TRBV6-3 with TRBJ2-2; TRBD1 is perhaps the D gene, given 7 matching bases. The clonotype originates from a man younger than 40 who received the YFV17D yellow fever vaccine. The CDR3 protein: CASSKDRAGTGELFF. The nucleotide sequence is TGTGCCAGCAGCAAAGACAGGGCGGGGACCGGGGAGCTGTTTTTT.